The rows below give T cell receptor beta chains drawn from one sample of a study of PD-1 blockade in mismatch repair-deficient tumors. Assay: immunoSEQ multiplex PCR; the TCRdb copy retains only in-frame clones and omits some. The sample yields about 22,000 clones, approximately 85% seen once. The sample was peripheral blood, taken 2 weeks after starting pembrolizumab. Receptor source: an adult with mismatch repair-deficient cancer. Both conserved end residues are part of each CDR3. Fields, in order: CDR3 length, V gene, clone size, D gene, J gene, CDR3 DNA, CDR3 protein. D genes are given only for firm matches. Expanded clones get a size class; other rows say once, few or many, or leave the size out.

16	TRBV2	NA	TRBD1	TRBJ1-1	TGTGCCAGCAGTGAATACAGGGGCGCTCCGAACACTGAAGCTTTCTTT	CASSEYRGAPNTEAFF
14	TRBV9	NA	TRBD1	TRBJ1-5	TGTGCCAGCAGCGCCCACACAGGGGATCAGCCCCAGCATTTT	CASSAHTGDQPQHF
14	TRBV6-5	once	NA	TRBJ2-2	TGTGCCAGCAGTCTACTTACTGCCACCGGGGAGCTGTTTTTT	CASSLLTATGELFF
12	TRBV27	NA	NA	TRBJ2-7	TGTGCCAGCAGTTACCCCGGGGGCGAGCAGTACTTC	CASSYPGGEQYF
12	TRBV18	NA	NA	TRBJ2-2	TGTGCCAGCTCTGTGAACACCGGGGAGCTGTTTTTT	CASSVNTGELFF
15	TRBV5-4	NA	TRBD1	TRBJ2-1	TGTGCCAGCAGCCAATCTGACAGGGGGCCCAATGAGCAGTTCTTC	CASSQSDRGPNEQFF
12	TRBV29-1	NA	NA	TRBJ2-7	TGCAGCGCCGCTGGCCGGGGGTACGAGCAGTACTTC	CSAAGRGYEQYF
16	TRBV11-2	NA	NA	TRBJ2-7	TGTGCCAGCAGCTTAGCCTCCCGTCGGCACTCCTACGAGCAGTACTTC	CASSLASRRHSYEQYF
17	TRBV28	NA	NA	TRBJ1-2	TGTGCCAGCAGTTTAGGTCCCGGACGAGGGTTAAGGGATGGCTACACCTTC	CASSLGPGRGLRDGYTF
15	TRBV7-3	NA	NA	TRBJ2-1	TGTGCCAGCAGCCCCCTTTTCGCTAAGAACAATGAGCAGTTCTTC	CASSPLFAKNNEQFF
16	TRBV18	NA	TRBD1	TRBJ2-2	TGTGCCAGCTCACCATTGGGACAGGGTAACACCGGGGAGCTGTTTTTT	CASSPLGQGNTGELFF
13	TRBV14	NA	NA	TRBJ2-6	TGTGCCAGCAAGGGTTCGGGGGCCAACGTCCTGACTTTC	CASKGSGANVLTF